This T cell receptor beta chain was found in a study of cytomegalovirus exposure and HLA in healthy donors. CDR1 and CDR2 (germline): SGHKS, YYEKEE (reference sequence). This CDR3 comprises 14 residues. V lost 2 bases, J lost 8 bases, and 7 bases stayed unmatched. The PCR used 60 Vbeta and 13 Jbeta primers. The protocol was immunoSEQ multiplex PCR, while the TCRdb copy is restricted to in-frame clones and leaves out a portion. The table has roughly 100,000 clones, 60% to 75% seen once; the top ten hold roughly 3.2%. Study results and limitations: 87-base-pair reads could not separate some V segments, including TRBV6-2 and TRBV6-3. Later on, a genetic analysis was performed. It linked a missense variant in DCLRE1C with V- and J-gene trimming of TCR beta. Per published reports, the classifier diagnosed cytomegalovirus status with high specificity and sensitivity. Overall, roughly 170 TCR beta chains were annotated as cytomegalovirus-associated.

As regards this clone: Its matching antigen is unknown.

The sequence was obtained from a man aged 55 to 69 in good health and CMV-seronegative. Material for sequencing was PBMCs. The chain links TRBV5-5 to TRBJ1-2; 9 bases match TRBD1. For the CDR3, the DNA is TGTGCCAGCAGCTTATCCGGGACAGGGACCGGCTACACCTTC. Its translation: CASSLSGTGTGYTF.